This TCR beta chain was sequenced during a study of identical twins. Only healthy Caucasians were included as donors. TCRdb re-derived calls from the 5' RACE reads in MiXCR, one entry per CDR3 protein. The sample contains 200,000 to 250,000 distinct CDR3 sequences, under 8.5% of which appear only once. Points from the study as a whole: An excess of low generation probability was shown by twin-shared out-of-frame alpha sequences.

V was trimmed by 1 base and J by 0 bases, leaving 11 bases between them. Germline V gene sequence: CDR1 SGHDT, CDR2 YYEEEE. The CDR3 contains 15 residues. This clonotype was recorded many times. No antigen is known for it. These same data were also listed under a study on T cells expressing NK-cell markers. That study adds: Dominant NKG2C+ clonotype frequencies of 1.0-7.0% of CD8+ T cells were measured in about 6 donors. A few donors likewise had their CD3+CD56-NKG2C+ fraction led by these clonotypes.

Material: CD8+ T cells sorted from blood. The gene calls are TRBV5-6 and TRBJ2-7, with no clear D. The source is a woman between 18 and 30 years old in good health. CDR3: CASSLIGSASYEQYF. The CDR3 DNA reads as TGTGCCAGCAGCTTGATCGGATCAGCCTCCTACGAGCAGTACTTC.